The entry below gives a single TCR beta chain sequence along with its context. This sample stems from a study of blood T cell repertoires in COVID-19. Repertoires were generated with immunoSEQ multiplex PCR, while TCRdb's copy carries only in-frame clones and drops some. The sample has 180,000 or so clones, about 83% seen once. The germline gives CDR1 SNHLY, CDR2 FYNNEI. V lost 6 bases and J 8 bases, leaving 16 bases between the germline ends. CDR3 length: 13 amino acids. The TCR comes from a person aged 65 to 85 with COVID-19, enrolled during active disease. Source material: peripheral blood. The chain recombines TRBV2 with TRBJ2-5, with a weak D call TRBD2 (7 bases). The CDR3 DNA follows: TGTGCCAGCAGAGCGGGACAAGAGACTACCCAGTACTTC. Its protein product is CASRAGQETTQYF.